The rows below give T cell receptor beta chains drawn from one sample of a study of blood T cell repertoires in COVID-19. Clones were read by immunoSEQ multiplex PCR, and TCRdb kept only the in-frame ones, dropping some. The sample consists of 140,000 to 150,000 clones, approximately 84% of them appearing once. The specimen sequenced was peripheral blood. The receptors come from a human donor in a cohort sampled during active COVID-19. Each CDR3 is given with its conserved first and last residue. A D gene is named only where the DNA matches it firmly. A row's size may be missing; if present it is once, few, many or a size class.

v_call: TRBV19; d_call: TRBD1; clone_size: few; j_call: TRBJ1-1; cdr3_nt: TGTGCCAGTAGCAACCGTGAGGGACAGGGGGGGACTGAAGCTTTCTTT; cdr3_aa: CASSNREGQGGTEAFF
v_call: TRBV24-1; d_call: TRBD1; clone_size: .; j_call: TRBJ2-1; cdr3_nt: TGTGCCACCAGTTCCCTTGACAGGGGTTTAGACAATGAGCAGTTCTTC; cdr3_aa: CATSSLDRGLDNEQFF
v_call: TRBV7-9; d_call: .; clone_size: .; j_call: TRBJ2-3; cdr3_nt: TGTGCCAGCAGCCCCTTGGGGGGAACCACAGATACGCAGTATTTT; cdr3_aa: CASSPLGGTTDTQYF
v_call: TRBV6-5; d_call: TRBD1; clone_size: .; j_call: TRBJ1-4; cdr3_nt: TGTGCCAGCAGGGCGACAGGGCAGGCTAATGAAAAACTGTTTTTT; cdr3_aa: CASRATGQANEKLFF
v_call: TRBV12-3/TRBV12-4; d_call: .; clone_size: .; j_call: TRBJ1-4; cdr3_nt: TGTGCCAGCAGAGGACAGCGTACCGAAAAACTGTTTTTT; cdr3_aa: CASRGQRTEKLFF
v_call: TRBV7-6; d_call: TRBD1; clone_size: few; j_call: TRBJ2-7; cdr3_nt: TGTGCCAGCAGCTTATCCTCGACAGGGACGGGAGAGCAGTACTTC; cdr3_aa: CASSLSSTGTGEQYF
v_call: TRBV5-5; d_call: TRBD1; clone_size: .; j_call: TRBJ1-2; cdr3_nt: TGTGCCAGCAGCTTGGGGACAGGATCTTTGTATGGCTACACCTTC; cdr3_aa: CASSLGTGSLYGYTF
v_call: TRBV29-1; d_call: TRBD1; clone_size: once; j_call: TRBJ2-3; cdr3_nt: TGCAGCGTTGCGGGACAGGGACCCGATACGCAGTATTTT; cdr3_aa: CSVAGQGPDTQYF
v_call: TRBV11-3; d_call: TRBD2; clone_size: once; j_call: TRBJ2-2; cdr3_nt: TGTGCCAGCAGCGAGGGGAGGGGCGCCGGGGAGCTGTTTTTT; cdr3_aa: CASSEGRGAGELFF
v_call: TRBV7-8; d_call: .; clone_size: .; j_call: TRBJ2-3; cdr3_nt: TGTGCCAGCAGCTTCCTAGGGGTAGATACGCAGTATTTT; cdr3_aa: CASSFLGVDTQYF
v_call: TRBV7-2; d_call: TRBD2; clone_size: .; j_call: TRBJ2-3; cdr3_nt: TGTGCCAGCAGCTATCGGACTAGCGGGGGGAGGGTGTACGATACGCAGTATTTT; cdr3_aa: CASSYRTSGGRVYDTQYF
v_call: TRBV7-2; d_call: .; clone_size: .; j_call: TRBJ2-4; cdr3_nt: TGTGCCAGCAGCACGACAGGAGAAAACATTCAGTACTTC; cdr3_aa: CASSTTGENIQYF
v_call: TRBV7-9; d_call: .; clone_size: .; j_call: TRBJ1-1; cdr3_nt: TGTGCCAGCAGCTATATTACAGATGAAGCTTTCTTT; cdr3_aa: CASSYITDEAFF
v_call: TRBV6-5; d_call: .; clone_size: .; j_call: TRBJ1-6; cdr3_nt: TGTGCCAGCAGTAGGGGGTCGAATTCACCCCTCCACTTT; cdr3_aa: CASSRGSNSPLHF
v_call: TRBV16; d_call: .; clone_size: .; j_call: TRBJ1-5; cdr3_nt: TGTGCCAGCAGCTATACAGAATATAGCAATCAGCCCCAGCATTTT; cdr3_aa: CASSYTEYSNQPQHF
v_call: TRBV4-1; d_call: .; clone_size: .; j_call: TRBJ1-1; cdr3_nt: TGCGCCAGCAGCCCCTCACAAACGGCCGGACAGCGTGAAGCTTTCTTT; cdr3_aa: CASSPSQTAGQREAFF
v_call: TRBV5-5; d_call: .; clone_size: few; j_call: TRBJ1-2; cdr3_nt: TGTGCCAGCAGCCCCCTTATCGGGGCGGGGGCCCCTGGCTACACCTTC; cdr3_aa: CASSPLIGAGAPGYTF
v_call: TRBV18; d_call: .; clone_size: .; j_call: TRBJ2-5; cdr3_nt: TGTGCCAGCTCACCAATGGGACACCGAGAGACCCAGTACTTC; cdr3_aa: CASSPMGHRETQYF
v_call: TRBV6-5; d_call: TRBD1; clone_size: .; j_call: TRBJ2-5; cdr3_nt: TGTGCCAGCAAGGGGGGACAGGCTAGAGCCGAGACCCAGTACTTC; cdr3_aa: CASKGGQARAETQYF
v_call: TRBV5-4; d_call: .; clone_size: .; j_call: TRBJ1-1; cdr3_nt: TGTGCCAGCAGCCTATCTCCTACAGGGACGAGCACTGAAGCTTTCTTT; cdr3_aa: CASSLSPTGTSTEAFF
v_call: TRBV5-6; d_call: TRBD1; clone_size: once; j_call: TRBJ1-3; cdr3_nt: TGTGCCAGCAGCTACCGGACAGGGGCCATCTCTGGAAACACCATATATTTT; cdr3_aa: CASSYRTGAISGNTIYF
v_call: TRBV19; d_call: TRBD1; clone_size: few; j_call: TRBJ1-5; cdr3_nt: TGTGCCAGTAGGAAGGGTCGAGAGGGGGCCAATCAGCCCCAGCATTTT; cdr3_aa: CASRKGREGANQPQHF
v_call: TRBV6-5; d_call: .; clone_size: .; j_call: TRBJ2-7; cdr3_nt: TGTGCCAGCACGCGGGGTCTCTACGAGCAGTACTTC; cdr3_aa: CASTRGLYEQYF